These 3 T cell receptor beta chains originate from one sample sequenced in a study of response to subunit inactivated influenza vaccine. Each CDR3 protein gets one entry after TCRdb re-called the RT-PCR reads with MiXCR. The sample contains about 620,000 distinct CDR3 sequences, around 10% of which appear only once. These sequences were also reported in another study, on T cells expressing NK-cell markers. That source reports: For TCR beta, cDNA was produced by 5'RACE template switching with UMIs.

The sequencing here drew on PBMCs from blood, taken on the day of vaccination. The receptor source for this set is a man aged 45-60 years who received an inactivated influenza vaccine.

This clonotype was seen a few times. The gene calls are TRBV28 and TRBJ2-1, with 9 nucleotides matching TRBD1. The V and J ends lost 7 bases and 7 bases, in that order; junction bases with no gene match: 14. CDR1 MDHEN and CDR2 SYDVKM come from the germline V gene. The CDR3 is 16 amino acids. This chain's CDR3 is CASTQSGTGPFNEQFF. CDR3 DNA sequence: TGTGCCAGCACGCAATCCGGGACAGGGCCTTTTAATGAGCAGTTCTTC.

The V and J genes are TRBV12-3 or TRBV12-4 and TRBJ2-2; perhaps TRBD2 as D (5 bases). The CDR3 totals 12 residues. V lost 7 bases, J lost 7 bases, and 10 bases lay in between. The CDR3 nucleotides are TGTGCCAGCAACCTAGCTGGCGGGGAGCTGTTTTTT. It encodes CASNLAGGELFF.

The V and J genes are TRBV7-2 and TRBJ1-4; the D gene is possibly TRBD1 (6 bases). CDR3 length: 17 amino acids. CDR1 and CDR2 (germline): SGHTA, FQGNSA. Deletions cut 5 bases from V and 5 bases from J, with 21 bases between. The CDR3 DNA sequence: TGTGCCAGCAGCAGGATAGCGGGGGCGATTTGGAATGAAAAACTGTTTTTT. It specifies CASSRIAGAIWNEKLFF.